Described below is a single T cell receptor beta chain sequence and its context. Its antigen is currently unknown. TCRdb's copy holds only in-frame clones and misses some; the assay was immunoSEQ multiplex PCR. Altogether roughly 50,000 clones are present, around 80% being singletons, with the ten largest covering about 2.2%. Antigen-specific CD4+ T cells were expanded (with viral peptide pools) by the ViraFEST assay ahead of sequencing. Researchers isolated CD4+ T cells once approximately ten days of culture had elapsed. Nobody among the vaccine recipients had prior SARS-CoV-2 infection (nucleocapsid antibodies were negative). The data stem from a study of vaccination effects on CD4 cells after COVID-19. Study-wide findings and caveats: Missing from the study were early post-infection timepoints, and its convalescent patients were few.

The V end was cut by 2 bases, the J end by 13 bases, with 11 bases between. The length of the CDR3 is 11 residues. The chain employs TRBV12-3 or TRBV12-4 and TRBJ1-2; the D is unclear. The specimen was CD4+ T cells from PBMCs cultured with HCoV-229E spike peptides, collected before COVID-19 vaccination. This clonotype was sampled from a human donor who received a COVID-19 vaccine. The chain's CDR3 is CASSLIGLATF. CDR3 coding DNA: TGTGCCAGCAGTTTAATCGGGCTGGCCACCTTC.